The 20 T cell receptor beta chains listed next were all sequenced from one sample in a study of blood T cell repertoires in COVID-19. Data came from immunoSEQ multiplex PCR; TCRdb stores just in-frame clones and leaves some out. Here the sample spans about 210,000 clones, 81% being singletons. Input material: PBMCs or T cells enriched from blood (not recorded which). These receptors were collected from a woman aged 45 to 65 with acute COVID-19.

This chain links TRBV4-3 with TRBJ2-6; 7 bases align to TRBD2. CDR1 is LGHNA and CDR2 is YSLEER in the germline V gene. V was clipped by 4 bases and J by 2 bases; unmatched bases: 11. The CDR3 is made up of 18 amino acids. For the CDR3, the DNA is TGCGCCAGCAGCCGAAGGGCGGGAGATGAGACTGGGGCCAACGTCCTGACTTTC. It yields the protein CASSRRAGDETGANVLTF.

The V call is TRBV15, the J call TRBJ1-4; TRBD1 agrees at 7 bases. This CDR3 has 13 amino acids. Germline V gene data show CDR1 as LNHNV and CDR2 as YYDKDF (reference sequence). With V trimmed by 5 bases and J by 13 bases, 10 bases remained unmatched. The CDR3 nucleotides are TGTGCCACCAGCTACATCCCAGGGGGTAGACTGTTTTTT. Its protein product is CATSYIPGGRLFF. The variable domain in full, completed from reference TRBV15 and TRBJ1-4, reads DAMVIQNPRYQVTQFGKPVTLSCSQTLNHNVMYWYQQKSSQAPKLLFHYYDKDFNNEADTPDNFQSRRPNTSFCFLDIRSPGLGDTAMYLCATSYIPGGRLFFGSGTQLSVL.

This clone was counted at least ten times. V usage is TRBV2 and J usage is TRBJ2-3, with 7 nucleotides matching TRBD2. V shed 4 bases, J shed 4 bases, and the junction held 8 bases outside the gene matches. The CDR3 has 15 amino acids. CDR1 SNHLY and CDR2 FYNNEI come from the germline V gene. CDR3 coding DNA: TGTGCCAGCAGTGGGGGAGGGCTTGCCCCAGATACGCAGTATTTT. Protein sequence: CASSGGGLAPDTQYF. The full variable domain, in which reference TRBV2 and TRBJ2-3 provide the parts outside the CDR3, is EPEVTQTPSHQVTQMGQEVILRCVPISNHLYFYWYRQILGQKVEFLVSFYNNEISEKSEIFDDQFSVERPDGSNFTLKIRSTKLEDSAMYFCASSGGGLAPDTQYFGPGTRLTVL.

The J gene is TRBJ2-1, the V gene TRBV5-5, with TRBD1 as a possible D gene (7 bases). Germline CDR1 and CDR2: SGHKS and YYEKEE (reference sequence). CDR3 length: 16 residues. Trimming shortened V by 4 bases and J by 4 bases, and 18 bases separated the two germline ends. The chain's CDR3 is CASSHLWQGGYNEQFF. The CDR3 region has the DNA TGTGCCAGCAGCCACTTGTGGCAGGGGGGTTACAATGAGCAGTTCTTC. Drawing the rest from reference TRBV5-5 and TRBJ2-1, the complete variable domain is DAGVTQSPTHLIKTRGQQVTLRCSPISGHKSVSWYQQVLGQGPQFIFQYYEKEERGRGNFPDRFSARQFPNYSSELNVNALLLGDSALYLCASSHLWQGGYNEQFFGPGTRLTVL.

CDR3 residues: CASTPHQGAGGYTF. The CDR3 nucleotides read TGTGCCAGCACCCCCCACCAGGGGGCGGGTGGCTACACCTTC. V usage is TRBV6-2 or TRBV6-3 and J usage is TRBJ1-2; 8 positions match TRBD1. The CDR3 is made up of 14 amino acids. The germline CDR1 and CDR2 sequences are MNHEY and SVGEGT. Losses at the gene ends were 7 bases for V and 7 bases for J; bases not matched to a gene: 11.

The J gene is TRBJ2-6, the V gene TRBV11-3; 10 bases map to TRBD1. This CDR3 is 18 amino acids long. The germline V gene encodes CDR1 SGHNT and CDR2 YENEEA. V shed 4 bases, J shed 2 bases, and the junction held 8 bases outside the gene matches. CDR3 in DNA: TGTGCCAGCAGCTCTTACGGGGGACAGGGGCCTGGGGCCAACGTCCTGACTTTC. Residues: CASSSYGGQGPGANVLTF.

By its share, this clone is medium-sized. The rearrangement joins TRBV11-2 to TRBJ2-7; 8 bases are a match to TRBD1. With 2 bases clipped from V and 4 bases from J, the junction kept 7 bases outside the gene matches. The CDR3 contains 15 residues. Germline V gene sequence: CDR1 SGHAT, CDR2 FQNNGV. The CDR3 DNA sequence: TGTGCCAGCAGCTTATTGGCAGGGGGCGAATACGAGCAGTACTTC. It specifies CASSLLAGGEYEQYF.

The gene calls are TRBV19 and TRBJ1-5; TRBD1 matches at 9 bases. Losses at the gene ends were 3 bases for V and 0 bases for J; bases not matched to a gene: 6. CDR3 size: 17 residues. The germline V gene has CDR1 LNHDA and CDR2 SQIVND (reference sequence). In nucleotides, the CDR3 is TGTGCCAGTAGTATCAAGGGGACAGGGATTAGCAATCAGCCCCAGCATTTT. Its translation: CASSIKGTGISNQPQHF.

The V call is TRBV3-1 (or the pseudogene TRBV3-2), the J call TRBJ1-2; D not resolved. This CDR3 has 13 residues. Trimming shortened V by 4 bases and J by 4 bases, and 10 bases separated the two germline ends. CDR1 is LGHDT, CDR2 YNNKEL, per germline (reference sequence). The CDR3 sequence: CASSRGEPYGYTF. CDR3 bases: TGTGCCAGCAGCCGCGGGGAACCCTATGGCTACACCTTC.

In its sample, this clone was seen once. This chain uses TRBV4-2 with TRBJ1-2; D remains ambiguous. The V end was cut by 2 bases, the J end by 8 bases, with 15 bases between. The germline V gene has CDR1 LGHNA and CDR2 YNFKEQ. The CDR3 sequence is 14 residues long. The CDR3 DNA sequence: TGTGCCAGCAGCCAACCGGGAGCAGGAAGGGGCTACACCTTC. This sequence encodes CASSQPGAGRGYTF.

In this sample, this clone turned up once. The chain combines TRBV2 with TRBJ2-3; maybe TRBD2 (6 bases). Germline assignment: CDR1 SNHLY and CDR2 FYNNEI. The CDR3 has 14 amino acids. V was clipped by 7 bases and J by 3 bases, with 14 bases between them. The chain's CDR3 is CASTAGTPTDTQYF. The CDR3 DNA is TGTGCCAGCACCGCCGGGACTCCTACAGATACGCAGTATTTT.

The chain recombines TRBV27 with TRBJ2-4, with D maybe TRBD2 (6 bases). Trimming left V 4 bases short and J 1 base short, with 11 bases between. The length of the CDR3 is 15 residues. Germline CDR1 reads MNHEY; CDR2 reads SMNVEV (reference sequence). In DNA form, the CDR3 reads TGTGCCAGCAGTTCCGGGACTTGGGCCAAAAACATTCAGTACTTC. Encoded protein: CASSSGTWAKNIQYF.

The rearrangement links TRBV6-6 to TRBJ2-7, with 7 bases that match TRBD2. The trim removed 5 bases at V and 3 bases at J, leaving 7 bases unmatched. The germline gives CDR1 MNHNY, CDR2 SVGAGI (reference sequence). The CDR3 covers 14 residues. The CDR3 sequence is CASSLGLDYYEQYF. In DNA, the CDR3 is TGTGCCAGCAGTCTAGGACTAGATTACTACGAGCAGTACTTC.

The CDR3 region has the DNA TGTGCCAGCAGCTTAGGTTCGCTAGCGGGAGGGGCAGATACGCAGTATTTT. Protein product: CASSLGSLAGGADTQYF. The chain recombines TRBV7-2 with TRBJ2-3, with 12 bases identical to TRBD2. The CDR3 has 17 residues. Germline CDR1 and CDR2: SGHTA and FQGNSA. V dropped 1 base and J dropped 4; count of bases not matched to a gene: 6. The variable domain in full, with the rest retrieved from reference TRBV7-2 and TRBJ2-3, is GAGVSQSPSNKVTEKGKDVELRCDPISGHTALYWYRQSLGQGLEFLIYFQGNSAPDKSGLPSDRFSAERTGGSVSTLTIQRTQQEDSAVYLCASSLGSLAGGADTQYFGPGTRLTVL.

This rearrangement joins TRBV7-9 to TRBJ1-2, with TRBD1 identical over 9 bases. The germline CDR1 and CDR2 sequences are SEHNR and FQNEAQ (reference sequence). The CDR3 loop spans 14 amino acids. Trimming removed 5 bases from V and 1 base from J; junction bases left unmatched: 2. The CDR3 region is CASSRDRVNYGYTF. DNA for the CDR3: TGTGCCAGCAGCAGGGACAGGGTTAACTATGGCTACACCTTC. Based on the CDR3 plus reference TRBV7-9 and TRBJ1-2, the full variable domain is DTGVSQNPRHKITKRGQNVTFRCDPISEHNRLYWYRQTLGQGPEFLTYFQNEAQLEKSRLLSDRFSAERPKGSFSTLEIQRTEQGDSAMYLCASSRDRVNYGYTFGSGTRLTVV.

CDR3 DNA sequence: TGCGCCAAACTCACAGGGGGCGCATCTGGTCAGCCCCAGCATTTT. This sequence encodes CAKLTGGASGQPQHF. V usage is TRBV10-1 and J usage is TRBJ1-5; the match to TRBD1 covers 9 bases. Germline V gene lookup returns CDR1 WNHNN and CDR2 SYGVQD (reference sequence). This CDR3 spans 15 amino acids. V dropped 10 bases and J dropped 6; count of bases not matched to a gene: 13.

The gene calls are TRBV7-2 and TRBJ1-5, with D tentatively TRBD1 (6 bases). CDR1 and CDR2 (germline): SGHTA, FQGNSA. The CDR3 is 15 residues long. V was cut by 2 bases and J by 3 bases, with 11 bases left in between. The CDR3 protein is CASSLTGQTNQPQHF. The CDR3 region has the DNA TGTGCCAGCAGCTTAACCGGACAGACCAATCAGCCCCAGCATTTT.

This chain uses TRBV7-8 with TRBJ2-7; 9 nucleotides agree with TRBD2. The ends lost 1 base at V and 1 base at J; junction bases unmatched: 8. Germline V gene sequence: CDR1 SGHVS, CDR2 FQNEAQ. This CDR3 is 17 amino acids long. The CDR3 spells CASSLVASGAPSYEQYF. The CDR3 nucleotides read TGTGCCAGCAGCTTAGTTGCTAGCGGGGCGCCATCCTACGAGCAGTACTTC.

This clone was counted once. The chain employs TRBV4-3 and TRBJ1-4; D is uncertain. Between the trimmed V and J ends, which lost 1 base and 6 bases, there was a span of 9 bases. The CDR3 sequence is 14 residues long. Germline V gene sequence: CDR1 LGHNA, CDR2 YSLEER. The CDR3: CASSQGSKDEKLFF. In DNA, the CDR3 is TGCGCCAGCAGCCAAGGGAGTAAGGATGAAAAACTGTTTTTT.

This chain connects TRBV2 to TRBJ2-1; 12 nucleotides align to TRBD2. The CDR3 is 15 residues long. CDR1 and CDR2 from the germline V gene are SNHLY and FYNNEI. Germline trimming cut 6 bases from V and 6 bases from J; bases unmatched to any gene: 6. The CDR3 spells CASRETSGSVNEQFF. Here the CDR3 DNA reads TGTGCCAGCAGGGAGACTAGCGGGAGTGTCAATGAGCAGTTCTTC.